This T cell receptor beta chain was recovered during a study of human T cells and chemical hapten exposure. In TCRdb, the RACE reads were re-called with MiXCR into one record per CDR3 protein. The data show 100,000 or so distinct CDR3 sequences, under 40% seen once. Trimming shortened V by 6 bases and J by 10 bases, and 13 bases separated the two germline ends. CDR1 is MDHEN and CDR2 is SYDVKM in the germline V gene. CDR3 length: 13 residues. As for time point: patch test 3, about 24 weeks after DPC sensitization. Sample treatment: therapeutic diphenylcyclopropenone sensitization with weekly scalp DPC. Someone pulled total RNA out of unfractionated whole blood.

The specimen comprised whole blood, sampled in connection with sensitization to the hapten diphenylcyclopropenone (DPC). The V gene is TRBV28, the J gene TRBJ1-6; a possible D gene is TRBD1 (5 bases). This receptor was identified in a man between 35 and 55 years old with alopecia areata. Some clones in this sample may be carry-over from other donors' samples. For the CDR3, the DNA is TGTGCCAGCAGCCCAGGGTACTCCTCACCCCTCCACTTT. The encoded protein is CASSPGYSSPLHF.